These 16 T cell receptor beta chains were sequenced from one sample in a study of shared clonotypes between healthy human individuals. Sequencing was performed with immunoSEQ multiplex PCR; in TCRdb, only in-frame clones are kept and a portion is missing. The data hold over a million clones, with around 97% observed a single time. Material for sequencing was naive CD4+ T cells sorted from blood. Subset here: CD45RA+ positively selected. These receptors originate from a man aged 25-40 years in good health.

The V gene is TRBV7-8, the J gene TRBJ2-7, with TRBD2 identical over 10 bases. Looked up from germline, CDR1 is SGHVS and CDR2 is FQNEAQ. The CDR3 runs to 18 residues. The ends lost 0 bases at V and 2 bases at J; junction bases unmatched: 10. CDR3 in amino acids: CASSLAALAGFGAYEQYF. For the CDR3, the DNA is TGTGCCAGCAGCTTAGCTGCACTAGCGGGATTCGGGGCCTACGAGCAGTACTTC.

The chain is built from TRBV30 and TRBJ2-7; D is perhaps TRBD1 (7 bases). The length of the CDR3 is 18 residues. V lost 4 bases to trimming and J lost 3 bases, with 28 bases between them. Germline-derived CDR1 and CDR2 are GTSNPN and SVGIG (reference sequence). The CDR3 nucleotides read TGTGCCTGGAAGAGCCGGGACAGACTAGTTGGGGACCACTACGAGCAGTACTTC. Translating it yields CAWKSRDRLVGDHYEQYF.

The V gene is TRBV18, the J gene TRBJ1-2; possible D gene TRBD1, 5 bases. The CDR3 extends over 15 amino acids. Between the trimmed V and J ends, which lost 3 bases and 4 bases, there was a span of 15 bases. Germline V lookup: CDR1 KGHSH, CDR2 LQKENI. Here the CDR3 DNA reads TGTGCCAGCTCACCTGGGACGACAGCATCCTATGGCTACACCTTC. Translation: CASSPGTTASYGYTF.

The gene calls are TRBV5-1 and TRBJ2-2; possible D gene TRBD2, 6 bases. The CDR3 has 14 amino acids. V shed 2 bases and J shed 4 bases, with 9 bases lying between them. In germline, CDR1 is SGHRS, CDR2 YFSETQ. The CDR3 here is CASSFGGITGELFF. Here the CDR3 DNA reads TGCGCCAGCAGCTTTGGAGGGATCACCGGGGAGCTGTTTTTT.

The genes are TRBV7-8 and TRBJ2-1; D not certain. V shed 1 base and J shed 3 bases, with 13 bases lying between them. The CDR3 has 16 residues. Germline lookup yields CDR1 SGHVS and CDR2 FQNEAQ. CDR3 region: CASSLVRLPRYNEQFF. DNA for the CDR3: TGTGCCAGCAGCTTAGTTCGGCTACCCCGCTACAATGAGCAGTTCTTC.

The CDR3 DNA is TGTGCCAGCAGCTCGACACCCCGGGGGACCCAGTACTTC. Amino acids: CASSSTPRGTQYF. The chain uses TRBV11-3 and TRBJ2-5; a weak D match, TRBD2 (5 bases). The CDR3 is 13 amino acids. The V gene's germline CDR1 is SGHNT and CDR2 YENEEA. Trimming removed 4 bases from V and 7 bases from J, with 13 bases in between.

The CDR3 region has the DNA TGTGCCAGCAGTGAACCGCTGGATTGGGTAGACGAGCAGTACTTC. It codes for CASSEPLDWVDEQYF. The chain carries TRBV2 and TRBJ2-7; unclear D gene. Germline V gives CDR1 SNHLY, CDR2 FYNNEI. The CDR3 runs 15 residues. Deletions cut 2 bases from V and 5 bases from J, with 16 bases between.

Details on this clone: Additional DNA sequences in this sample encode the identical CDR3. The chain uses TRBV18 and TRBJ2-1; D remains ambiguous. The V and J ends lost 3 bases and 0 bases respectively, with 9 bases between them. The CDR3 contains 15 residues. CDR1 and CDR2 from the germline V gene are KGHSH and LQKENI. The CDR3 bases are TGTGCCAGCTCACCCTCGGGTCGCTCCTACAATGAGCAGTTCTTC. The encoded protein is CASSPSGRSYNEQFF.

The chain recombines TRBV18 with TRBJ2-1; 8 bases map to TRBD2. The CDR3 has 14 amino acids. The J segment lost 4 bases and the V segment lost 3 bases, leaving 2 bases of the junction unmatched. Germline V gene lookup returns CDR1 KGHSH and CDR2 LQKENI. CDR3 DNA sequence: TGTGCCAGCTCACCCGGGACTAGTTACAATGAGCAGTTCTTC. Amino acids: CASSPGTSYNEQFF.

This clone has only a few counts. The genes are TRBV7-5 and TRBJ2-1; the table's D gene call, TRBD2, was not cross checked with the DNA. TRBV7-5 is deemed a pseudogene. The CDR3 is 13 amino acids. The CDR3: CVKGTRVCNEQFF. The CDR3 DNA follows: TGTGTCAAGGGGACTAGAGTCTGCAATGAGCAGTTCTTC.

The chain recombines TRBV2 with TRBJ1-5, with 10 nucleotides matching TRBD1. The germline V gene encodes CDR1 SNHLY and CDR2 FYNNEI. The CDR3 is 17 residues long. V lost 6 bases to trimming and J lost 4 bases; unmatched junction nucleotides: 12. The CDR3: CASSVPPGQGLNQPQHF. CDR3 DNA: TGTGCCAGCAGCGTACCTCCGGGACAGGGGTTGAATCAGCCCCAGCATTTT.

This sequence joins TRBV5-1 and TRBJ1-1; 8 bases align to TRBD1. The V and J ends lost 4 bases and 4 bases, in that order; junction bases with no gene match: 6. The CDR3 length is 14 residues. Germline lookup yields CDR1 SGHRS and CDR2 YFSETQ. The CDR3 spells CASSQQGAGTEAFF. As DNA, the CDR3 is TGCGCCAGCAGCCAGCAGGGGGCTGGCACTGAAGCTTTCTTT.

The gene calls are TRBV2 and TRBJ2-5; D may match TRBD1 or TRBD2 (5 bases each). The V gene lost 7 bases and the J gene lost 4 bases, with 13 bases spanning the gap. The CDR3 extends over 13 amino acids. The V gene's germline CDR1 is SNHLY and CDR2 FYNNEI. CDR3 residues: CASTRGVRETQYF. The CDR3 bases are TGTGCCAGCACCCGAGGGGTCCGAGAGACCCAGTACTTC.

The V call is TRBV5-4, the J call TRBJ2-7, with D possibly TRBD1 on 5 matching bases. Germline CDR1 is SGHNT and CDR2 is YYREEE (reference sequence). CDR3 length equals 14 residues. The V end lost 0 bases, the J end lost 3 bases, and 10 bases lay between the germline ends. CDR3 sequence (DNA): TGTGCCAGCAGCTTGGTCGGCAGGGACTACGAGCAGTACTTC. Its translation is CASSLVGRDYEQYF.

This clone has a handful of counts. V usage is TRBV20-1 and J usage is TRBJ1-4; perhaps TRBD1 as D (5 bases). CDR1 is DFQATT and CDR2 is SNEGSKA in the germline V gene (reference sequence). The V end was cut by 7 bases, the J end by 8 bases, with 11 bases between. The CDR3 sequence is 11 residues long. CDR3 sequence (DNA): TGCAGTGTTGGGACTGGCGAAAAACTGTTTTTT. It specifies CSVGTGEKLFF.

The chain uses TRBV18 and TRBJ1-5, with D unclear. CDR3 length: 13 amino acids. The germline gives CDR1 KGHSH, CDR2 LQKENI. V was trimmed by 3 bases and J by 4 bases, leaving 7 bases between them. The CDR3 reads CASSPAQNQPQHF. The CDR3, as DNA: TGTGCCAGCTCACCGGCACAGAATCAGCCCCAGCATTTT.